Listed here is a single T cell receptor beta chain. V gave up 3 bases and J gave up 2 bases; unmatched junction bases: 8. Germline V lookup: CDR1 SGHAT, CDR2 FQNNGV. The CDR3 extends over 17 amino acids. The data were taken from a study of PD-1 blockade in mismatch repair-deficient tumors. TCRdb's table, derived via immunoSEQ multiplex PCR, lists solely in-frame clones and lacks some. The sample holds 90,000 to 130,000 clones, 65% to 80% seen once. This specimen consisted of peripheral blood, obtained just over 59 weeks after starting pembrolizumab. The genes are TRBV11-2 and TRBJ2-5; 11 bases line up with TRBD2. This clonotype originated in an adult with mismatch repair-deficient cancer. The CDR3 region is CASSLEGTSGLQETQYF. In nucleotides, the CDR3 is TGTGCCAGCAGCTTGGAGGGGACTAGCGGACTTCAAGAGACCCAGTACTTC.